This T cell receptor beta chain was sequenced during a study of blood T cell repertoires in COVID-19. About the study: From the United States, Italy and Spain came samples of acute and convalescent COVID-19. Sample material is recorded as cDNA or gDNA derived from T cells, B-cell-depleted T cells, or PBMCs.

V was clipped by 6 bases and J by 0 bases, with 11 bases between them. The CDR3 has 14 amino acids. Germline lookup yields CDR1 MNHEY and CDR2 SMNVEV (reference sequence). The assay was immunoSEQ multiplex PCR, and TCRdb's table has in-frame clones only and misses some. This table holds roughly 190,000 clones, roughly 80% found once. This rearrangement joins TRBV27 to TRBJ1-1, with D perhaps TRBD1 (6 bases). The origin of this receptor is a woman in her 40s with acute or convalescent COVID-19. Source material: peripheral blood. The CDR3 sequence is CASRGTFMNTEAFF. CDR3 bases: TGTGCCAGCAGAGGGACATTCATGAACACTGAAGCTTTCTTT.